One and the same sample provided the 30 T cell receptor beta chains below, sequenced in a study of blood T cell repertoires in COVID-19. Here immunoSEQ multiplex PCR was the method, and the copy in TCRdb shows in-frame clones only, minus some. The profile shows about 400,000 clones, roughly 90% of them singletons. Sequencing was carried out using PBMCs or T cells enriched from blood (not recorded which). Every receptor here comes from a woman younger than 45 who had recovered from COVID-19.

The CDR3 loop reads CSVVTGISMNTEAFF. DNA for the CDR3: TGCAGCGTTGTGACAGGGATAAGCATGAACACTGAAGCTTTCTTT. The V gene is TRBV29-1, the J gene TRBJ1-1; 7 nucleotides match TRBD1. Germline-derived CDR1 and CDR2 are SQVTM and ANQGSEA. With V trimmed by 4 bases and J by 0 bases, 8 bases remained unmatched. The CDR3 is 15 residues long.

The chain couples TRBV7-9 to TRBJ2-3; unclear D gene. Germline values: CDR1 SEHNR, CDR2 FQNEAQ (reference sequence). Trimming took off 4 bases at V and 2 bases at J, with 19 bases between the two ends. The CDR3 runs 17 residues. The CDR3 DNA reads as TGTGCCAGCAGCTCCCAATCAGGCCCCTTGACCACAGATACGCAGTATTTT. Translation gives CASSSQSGPLTTDTQYF.

This clone was seen only once. This chain uses TRBV2 with TRBJ2-3; TRBD1 agrees at 7 bases. Per germline, CDR1 SNHLY and CDR2 FYNNEI. This CDR3 has 15 residues. With 5 bases clipped from V and 0 bases from J, the junction kept 5 bases outside the gene matches. The CDR3 reads CASSPRTGSTDTQYF. CDR3 coding DNA: TGTGCCAGCAGTCCCCGGACAGGAAGCACAGATACGCAGTATTTT.

The chain combines TRBV5-1 with TRBJ1-6; 9 nucleotides match TRBD1. Germline V gene sequence: CDR1 SGHRS, CDR2 YFSETQ. The CDR3 is made up of 15 amino acids. V gave up 3 bases and J gave up 8 bases; unmatched junction bases: 6. The CDR3 sequence is CASSYRDRAYSPLHF. The CDR3, as DNA: TGCGCCAGCAGCTACAGGGACAGGGCTTATTCACCCCTCCACTTT.

The rearrangement uses TRBV29-1 and TRBJ1-1; the D gene is possibly TRBD1 (6 bases). The CDR3 is 11 residues long. Germline CDR1 reads SQVTM; CDR2 reads ANQGSEA. Trimming left V 4 bases short and J 8 bases short, with 11 bases between. The CDR3 is CSVARGGEAFF. The CDR3 DNA sequence: TGCAGCGTTGCAAGGGGGGGGGAAGCTTTCTTT. The whole variable domain, remainder taken from reference TRBV29-1 and TRBJ1-1, is SAVISQKPSRDICQRGTSLTIQCQVDSQVTMMFWYRQQPGQSLTLIATANQGSEATYESGFVIDKFPISRPNLTFSTLTVSNMSPEDSSIYLCSVARGGEAFFGQGTRLTVV.

This clone was seen once. The chain links TRBV5-6 to TRBJ2-7; 8 bases are shared with TRBD1. V shed 7 bases and J 2 bases; nucleotides not matched to a gene: 8. The CDR3 has 14 residues. Germline assignment: CDR1 SGHDT and CDR2 YYEEEE. The CDR3 spells CASEETGATYEQYF. The DNA of the CDR3 is TGTGCCAGCGAGGAGACAGGGGCCACCTACGAGCAGTACTTC.

This clone was seen a single time. The CDR3 loop is CASWSPRTRGEKLFF. CDR3 nucleotides: TGTGCCAGCTGGTCCCCTCGGACCCGGGGGGAAAAACTGTTTTTT. The chain uses TRBV28 and TRBJ1-4; D perhaps matches TRBD1 (5 bases). Germline CDR1 reads MDHEN; CDR2 reads SYDVKM. Between the trimmed V and J ends, which lost 8 bases and 8 bases, there was a span of 21 bases. CDR3 length: 15 amino acids. Looking up the rest from reference TRBV28 and TRBJ1-4 gives the full variable domain: DVKVTQSSRYLVKRTGEKVFLECVQDMDHENMFWYRQDPGLGLRLIYFSYDVKMKEKGDIPEGYSVSREKKERFSLILESASTNQTSMYLCASWSPRTRGEKLFFGSGTQLSVL.

This chain connects TRBV7-3 to TRBJ2-2, with D possibly being TRBD1 (5 bases). Germline loops: CDR1 SGHTA, CDR2 FQGTGA. Trimming took 0 bases from V and 4 from J, leaving 9 bases between them. The CDR3 totals 15 residues. This CDR3 reads CASSLTSRGTGELFF. In DNA form, the CDR3 reads TGTGCCAGCAGCTTAACTTCTAGGGGCACCGGGGAGCTGTTTTTT.

V is TRBV27 and J is TRBJ2-1; 14 bases map to TRBD2. This CDR3 contains 15 residues. The germline V gene has CDR1 MNHEY and CDR2 SMNVEV (reference sequence). Trimming cost V 5 bases and J 6 bases; bases outside gene matches: 3. The CDR3 reads CASSRLAGGPNEQFF. As DNA, the CDR3 is TGTGCCAGCAGTCGACTAGCGGGGGGGCCCAATGAGCAGTTCTTC.

This sequence joins TRBV5-6 and TRBJ1-1; 9 bases agree with TRBD1. The germline V gene encodes CDR1 SGHDT and CDR2 YYEEEE. With V trimmed by 5 bases and J by 2 bases, 4 bases remained unmatched. This CDR3 is 14 amino acids long. Here the CDR3 reads CASRGTGSNTEAFF. CDR3 bases: TGTGCCAGCAGGGGGACAGGGTCAAACACTGAAGCTTTCTTT.

V is TRBV27 and J is TRBJ1-1; a weak D match, TRBD1 (5 bases). The CDR3 totals 14 residues. Between the trimmed V and J ends, which lost 2 bases and 4 bases, there was a span of 11 bases. The germline CDR1 and CDR2 sequences are MNHEY and SMNVEV (reference sequence). The CDR3 nucleotides read TGTGCCAGCAGTTTACAGGGTCGTGTCACTGAAGCTTTCTTT. Its translation: CASSLQGRVTEAFF.

The gene calls are TRBV3-1 (or the pseudogene TRBV3-2) and TRBJ1-2; the match to TRBD1 covers 8 bases. Germline trimming cut 0 bases from V and 6 bases from J; bases unmatched to any gene: 6. Germline V gene lookup returns CDR1 LGHDT and CDR2 YNNKEL (reference sequence). This CDR3 has 15 residues. The CDR3 sequence is CASSQEWTGRDGYTF. CDR3 DNA sequence: TGTGCCAGCAGCCAAGAGTGGACAGGGCGGGATGGCTACACCTTC.

The rearrangement uses TRBV6-4 and TRBJ2-5; D is uncertain. The germline V gene encodes CDR1 MRHNA and CDR2 SNTAGT. The V gene lost 6 bases and the J gene lost 4 bases, with 6 bases spanning the gap. The CDR3 consists of 11 residues. The CDR3 coding sequence is TGTGCCAGCAGGAGGAGAGAGACCCAGTACTTC. It specifies CASRRRETQYF.

V gene TRBV18 combines with J gene TRBJ2-2; the match to TRBD1 covers 8 bases. V was pared by 6 bases and J by 2 bases, with 5 bases of the junction left unmatched. Germline values: CDR1 KGHSH, CDR2 LQKENI. The CDR3 contains 15 residues. Written as DNA, the CDR3 is TGTGCCAGCTCGCGCGGACAGGGCAACACCGGGGAGCTGTTTTTT. This translates into CASSRGQGNTGELFF.

The chain couples TRBV9 to TRBJ1-5; unclear D gene. The CDR3 runs 19 residues. Germline V gene lookup returns CDR1 SGDLS and CDR2 YYNGEE. V lost 0 bases and J lost 0, with 19 bases in between. The CDR3 DNA reads TGTGCCAGCAGCGTAGAAATTACGGGGAAACCTTTTAGCAATCAGCCCCAGCATTTT. It codes for CASSVEITGKPFSNQPQHF. The full variable domain, completed using reference TRBV9 and TRBJ1-5, is DSGVTQTPKHLITATGQRVTLRCSPRSGDLSVYWYQQSLDQGLQFLIQYYNGEERAKGNILERFSAQQFPDLHSELNLSSLELGDSALYFCASSVEITGKPFSNQPQHFGDGTRLSIL.

This chain joins TRBV24-1 and TRBJ2-5, with no clear D. Germline V lookup: CDR1 KGHDR, CDR2 SFDVKD. Deletions cut 6 bases from V and 5 bases from J, with 6 bases between. The CDR3 has 11 amino acids. The CDR3 region has the DNA TGTGCCACCAGTTCTAGGGAGACCCAGTACTTC. It translates to CATSSRETQYF.

This sequence joins TRBV7-2 and TRBJ1-2; D is unclear. The CDR3 consists of 12 residues. Germline V gene sequence: CDR1 SGHTA, CDR2 FQGNSA. V lost 3 bases to trimming and J lost 8 bases, with 10 bases between them. The CDR3 here is CASSFGWRGYTF. As DNA, the CDR3 is TGTGCCAGCAGCTTCGGGTGGAGAGGCTACACCTTC.

This chain connects TRBV10-3 to TRBJ1-3, with D possibly TRBD1 on 5 matching bases. V lost 4 bases and J lost 0, with 10 bases in between. Germline V gene data show CDR1 as ENHRY and CDR2 as SYGVKD. The CDR3 sequence is 15 residues long. The CDR3 DNA reads TGTGCCATCAGTGTAGCAGGGCCCTCTGGAAACACCATATATTTT. Its protein product is CAISVAGPSGNTIYF.

This sequence joins TRBV10-2 and TRBJ1-2, with a possible D match to TRBD1 (6 bases). Germline V lookup: CDR1 WSHSY, CDR2 SAAADI. Deletions cut 5 bases from V and 7 bases from J, with 14 bases between. The CDR3 contains 13 residues. This CDR3 reads CASSPNRESGYTF. CDR3 nucleotides: TGCGCCAGCAGTCCCAACAGGGAAAGTGGCTACACCTTC.

V and J are TRBV24-1 and TRBJ2-1; D gene unclear. The CDR3 is 11 residues long. Looked up from germline, CDR1 is KGHDR and CDR2 is SFDVKD. The V end lost 12 bases, the J end lost 15 bases, and 20 bases lay between the germline ends. The CDR3 coding sequence is TGTGCCGTTAGCACCGCTTTTCACACGTTCTTC. Translation gives CAVSTAFHTFF.

The chain has TRBV30 and TRBJ1-2; D might be TRBD1 (5 bases). Trimming shortened V by 0 bases and J by 4 bases, and 18 bases separated the two germline ends. Per germline, CDR1 GTSNPN and CDR2 SVGIG (reference sequence). The CDR3 sequence is 16 residues long. The CDR3 coding sequence is TGTGCCTGGAGTGTACTGGGTCGTGGAGGGACCTATGGCTACACCTTC. The encoded protein is CAWSVLGRGGTYGYTF.

The chain employs TRBV5-6 and TRBJ1-6; no clear D gene. Germline values: CDR1 SGHDT, CDR2 YYEEEE. The V and J ends lost 0 bases and 6 bases respectively, with 10 bases between them. This CDR3 is built from 15 residues. CDR3 DNA: TGTGCCAGCAGCTTGGCGACCGGGGTTAATTCACCCCTCCACTTT. This sequence encodes CASSLATGVNSPLHF.

The chain has TRBV5-1 and TRBJ1-2, with 8 bases that match TRBD1. After removal of 0 bases from V and 7 bases from J, the junction contained 2 bases not matched to a gene. The CDR3 is made up of 13 amino acids. The germline V gene encodes CDR1 SGHRS and CDR2 YFSETQ. The CDR3 bases are TGCGCCAGCAGCTTGGGACAGGGGTTTGGCTACACCTTC. This encodes CASSLGQGFGYTF.

This sequence joins TRBV10-3 and TRBJ1-1; the match to TRBD1 covers 7 bases. This CDR3 is 13 amino acids long. The trim removed 0 bases at V and 6 bases at J, leaving 1 base unmatched. The V gene's germline CDR1 is ENHRY and CDR2 SYGVKD. CDR3 nucleotides: TGTGCCATCAGTGAGTCCCAGGGGGCTGAAGCTTTCTTT. Translating it yields CAISESQGAEAFF.

V is TRBV10-3 and J is TRBJ2-7; 12 bases agree with TRBD2. Unmatched junction bases numbered 12, after V lost 8 bases and J lost 7 bases. The CDR3 runs 15 residues. Germline values: CDR1 ENHRY, CDR2 SYGVKD. The CDR3 region is CAIGPSGGGPREQYF. The CDR3 DNA is TGTGCCATCGGTCCTAGCGGGGGGGGCCCAAGAGAGCAGTACTTC.

V usage is TRBV5-4 and J usage is TRBJ2-7; D remains ambiguous. Germline assignment: CDR1 SGHNT and CDR2 YYREEE (reference sequence). This CDR3 has 16 amino acids. V shed 4 bases and J shed 7 bases, with 24 bases lying between them. CDR3 sequence reads: CASSSEVAVHVREQYF. CDR3 DNA sequence: TGTGCCAGCAGCAGCGAAGTAGCCGTGCACGTAAGGGAGCAGTACTTC.

The V call is TRBV20-1, the J call TRBJ2-1, with unresolved D. Germline V gene data show CDR1 as DFQATT and CDR2 as SNEGSKA (reference sequence). Trimming took off 3 bases at V and 7 bases at J, with 10 bases between the two ends. This CDR3 is 12 amino acids long. CDR3 nucleotide sequence: TGCAGTGCTAGTCACGCGGCGAATGAGCAGTTCTTC. Its protein is CSASHAANEQFF.

The CDR3 loop reads CASITIDRGLSEAFF. For the CDR3, the DNA is TGTGCCAGCATTACTATTGACAGGGGTCTCTCTGAAGCTTTCTTT. This chain uses TRBV27 with TRBJ1-1; 8 nucleotides match TRBD1. The CDR3 is 15 residues long. Losses at the gene ends were 7 bases for V and 6 bases for J; bases not matched to a gene: 13. CDR1 is MNHEY, CDR2 SMNVEV, per germline (reference sequence).

V is TRBV3-1 (or the pseudogene TRBV3-2) and J is TRBJ2-7; 8 bases match TRBD2. The CDR3 runs 16 residues. Per the germline V gene, CDR1 is LGHDT and CDR2 is YNNKEL (reference sequence). V was clipped by 0 bases and J by 3 bases; unmatched bases: 7. The CDR3 coding sequence is TGTGCCAGCAGCCAAGAGGGGCTAGCGGGTTTCTACGAGCAGTACTTC. Residues: CASSQEGLAGFYEQYF.

V is TRBV4-2 and J is TRBJ2-2; D perhaps matches TRBD2 (5 bases). Between the trimmed V and J ends, which lost 5 bases and 0 bases, there was a span of 19 bases. This CDR3 has 18 residues. Germline lookup yields CDR1 LGHNA and CDR2 YNFKEQ. CDR3 loop: CASSSQLVPNSNTGELFF. For the CDR3, the DNA is TGTGCCAGCAGCAGTCAACTAGTTCCGAACTCGAACACCGGGGAGCTGTTTTTT.